Below, one T cell receptor beta chain is given with its context. Its specificity is not known. Trimming cost V 4 bases and J 5 bases; bases outside gene matches: 6. CDR3 length equals 15 residues. The germline CDR1 and CDR2 sequences are SGHDT and YYEEEE. Primers for the PCR totalled 60 Vbeta and 13 Jbeta. TCRdb's table, derived via immunoSEQ multiplex PCR, lists solely in-frame clones and lacks some. The sample contains 120,000 to 150,000 clones, 60% to 80% of which appear only once. The data stem from a study of cytomegalovirus exposure and HLA in healthy donors. Notes on the study in general: Analyses of presence/absence relied on an assumption of roughly uniform sequencing depth across donors. The study carried out a later analysis of TCR beta sequences. It associated 15,000 to 20,000 of them with specific HLA alleles at a false discovery rate of 0.05. For most TCR beta V segments, an earlier analysis put the productive rate at about 90% or about 30% of the time.

The TCR originated in a woman in her thirties or forties in good health and CMV-seropositive. The sample taken for sequencing was PBMCs. V and J are TRBV5-6 and TRBJ1-4; 9 bases agree with TRBD1. The CDR3 sequence is CASSRSGTGNEKLFF. CDR3 DNA: TGTGCCAGCAGCCGCTCCGGGACAGGGAATGAAAAACTGTTTTTT.